This is a list of T cell receptor beta chains from one sample in a study of human T cells and chemical hapten exposure. TCRdb itself ran the RACE reads through MiXCR, one entry per CDR3 protein. Counted here are 330,000 or so distinct CDR3 sequences, under 6.5% occurring once; the ten biggest clones make up around 6%. Sequences were derived from whole blood, sampled in connection with sensitization to the hapten diphenylcyclopropenone (DPC). The receptors come from a young woman with alopecia areata. Some clones in this sample may be carry-over from other donors' samples. The CDR3 runs from the conserved cysteine through the conserved F or W. A D gene is named only where the DNA matches it firmly. The listing skips clone size in some rows; elsewhere it reads once, few, many or a size class.

D: -; size: -; J: TRBJ1-1; V: TRBV4-3; CDR3: CASSQEKQGRNTEAFF; DNA: TGCGCCAGCAGCCAGGAAAAACAGGGAAGGAACACTGAAGCTTTCTTT
D: TRBD1; size: -; J: TRBJ2-7; V: TRBV28; CDR3: CASSLWTGSSYEQYF; DNA: TGTGCCAGCAGTCTTTGGACAGGGAGCTCCTACGAGCAGTACTTC
D: TRBD1; size: few; J: TRBJ2-7; V: TRBV5-8; CDR3: CASSPQRDRKYF; DNA: TGTGCCAGCAGCCCCCAACGGGACAGGAAGTACTTC
D: -; size: -; J: TRBJ2-3; V: TRBV4-2; CDR3: CASSQEDGVGGDTQYF; DNA: TGTGCCAGCAGCCAAGAGGACGGGGTAGGGGGAGATACGCAGTATTTT
D: -; size: many; J: TRBJ1-1; V: TRBV7-9; CDR3: CASSLQGNEAFF; DNA: TGTGCCAGCAGCTTGCAGGGGAATGAAGCTTTCTTT
D: -; size: few; J: TRBJ2-1; V: TRBV12-3/TRBV12-4; CDR3: CASSSPANEQFF; DNA: TGTGCCAGCAGTTCACCGGCCAATGAGCAGTTCTTC
D: TRBD1; size: many; J: TRBJ1-2; V: TRBV5-1; CDR3: CASSLASAGGYGYTF; DNA: TGCGCCAGCAGCTTGGCCTCTGCAGGGGGATATGGCTACACCTTC
D: TRBD1; size: few; J: TRBJ1-2; V: TRBV7-6; CDR3: CASSRGQGATLYGYTF; DNA: TGTGCCAGCAGCCGAGGACAGGGGGCGACCCTATATGGCTACACCTTC
D: TRBD1; size: many; J: TRBJ1-1; V: TRBV6-5; CDR3: CASSLEDRGRTEAFF; DNA: TGTGCCAGCAGCCTAGAAGACAGGGGGCGGACTGAAGCTTTCTTT
D: -; size: many; J: TRBJ1-1; V: TRBV24-1; CDR3: CATSGVSTEAFF; DNA: TGTGCCACCAGCGGGGTTTCCACTGAAGCTTTCTTT
D: TRBD1; size: few; J: TRBJ2-5; V: TRBV18; CDR3: CASSPREQGKTQYF; DNA: TGTGCCAGCTCACCAAGGGAACAGGGGAAGACCCAGTACTTC
D: -; size: many; J: TRBJ2-3; V: TRBV10-3; CDR3: CAISESGGATDTQYF; DNA: TGTGCCATCAGTGAGTCGGGGGGCGCGACAGATACGCAGTATTTT
D: -; size: -; J: TRBJ1-6; V: TRBV3-1; CDR3: CASRPGLGGSSPLHF; DNA: TGTGCCAGCAGACCAGGGTTAGGGGGATCCTCACCCCTCCACTTT
D: TRBD1; size: few; J: TRBJ2-2; V: TRBV28; CDR3: CATRNRQGADTGELFF; DNA: TGTGCCACCAGAAACCGACAGGGGGCCGACACCGGGGAGCTGTTTTTT
D: -; size: many; J: TRBJ2-7; V: TRBV5-1; CDR3: CASSSLPGREQYF; DNA: TGCGCCAGCAGCTCCCTCCCGGGCCGAGAGCAGTACTTC
D: -; size: few; J: TRBJ1-1; V: TRBV2; CDR3: CASRVQGTAFF; DNA: TGTGCCAGCAGGGTACAGGGTACGGCTTTCTTT
D: TRBD1; size: many; J: TRBJ1-5; V: TRBV29-1; CDR3: CSVATGTASSNQPQHF; DNA: TGCAGCGTCGCCACCGGGACAGCGAGTAGCAATCAGCCCCAGCATTTT
D: -; size: few; J: TRBJ2-4; V: TRBV6-1; CDR3: CASSELGGLAKNIQYF; DNA: TGTGCCAGCAGTGAACTTGGGGGGTTAGCCAAAAACATTCAGTACTTC
D: -; size: many; J: TRBJ1-2; V: TRBV27; CDR3: CASSLYGSSMGYTF; DNA: TGTGCCAGCAGTTTATACGGGAGCTCCATGGGGTACACCTTC
D: -; size: many; J: TRBJ2-7; V: TRBV6-5; CDR3: CASSSRDSGAYEQYF; DNA: TGTGCCAGCAGTTCCCGGGACAGCGGGGCCTACGAGCAGTACTTC
D: -; size: many; J: TRBJ2-3; V: TRBV12-3/TRBV12-4; CDR3: CASSPGGLASTDTQYF; DNA: TGTGCCAGCAGTCCGGGGGGCCTAGCGAGCACAGATACGCAGTATTTT
D: -; size: few; J: TRBJ1-5; V: TRBV29-1; CDR3: CSVGTDPYQPQHF; DNA: TGCAGCGTTGGGACAGATCCGTATCAGCCCCAGCATTTT
D: -; size: few; J: TRBJ2-1; V: TRBV2; CDR3: CASSEGSFAREQFF; DNA: TGTGCCAGCAGTGAAGGGTCCTTTGCTAGGGAGCAGTTCTTC
D: TRBD1; size: many; J: TRBJ1-2; V: TRBV20-1; CDR3: CSARDTNTRGRSYGYTF; DNA: TGCAGTGCTAGAGATACAAATACCAGGGGGCGCTCCTATGGCTACACCTTC
D: -; size: many; J: TRBJ2-1; V: TRBV7-3; CDR3: CASSSDVGEQFF; DNA: TGTGCCAGCAGTTCCGACGTAGGTGAGCAGTTCTTC
D: -; size: few; J: TRBJ1-2; V: TRBV6-5; CDR3: CASSYARGSVYGYTF; DNA: TGTGCCAGCAGTTACGCTCGTGGGAGCGTCTATGGCTACACCTTC
D: TRBD1; size: many; J: TRBJ1-5; V: TRBV29-1; CDR3: CSAPTGGDYSNQPQHF; DNA: TGCAGCGCTCCGACAGGGGGAGATTATAGCAATCAGCCCCAGCATTTT
D: TRBD2; size: many; J: TRBJ2-3; V: TRBV9; CDR3: CASSRTSGTDTQYF; DNA: TGTGCCAGCAGCCGGACTAGCGGCACAGATACGCAGTATTTT
D: -; size: many; J: TRBJ2-1; V: TRBV3-1; CDR3: CASSQADEQFF; DNA: TGTGCCAGCAGCCAAGCGGATGAGCAGTTCTTC
D: -; size: few; J: TRBJ1-3; V: TRBV6-5; CDR3: CASSRDPSSGNTIYF; DNA: TGTGCCAGCAGTCGGGACCCTAGCTCTGGAAACACCATATATTTT
D: -; size: many; J: TRBJ2-7; V: TRBV11-2; CDR3: CASSSRDPALSEQYF; DNA: TGTGCCAGCAGCTCGCGGGACCCGGCCCTCTCCGAGCAGTACTTC
D: -; size: -; J: TRBJ1-5; V: TRBV4-2; CDR3: CASSQDLNNQPQHF; DNA: TGTGCCAGCAGCCAAGATCTGAACAATCAGCCCCAGCATTTT
D: TRBD2; size: many; J: TRBJ2-3; V: TRBV7-7; CDR3: CASSGDPRSTQYF; DNA: TGTGCTAGCAGCGGGGACCCTCGGAGTACGCAGTATTTT
D: -; size: -; J: TRBJ1-1; V: TRBV6-1; CDR3: CASSEGVLWNTEAFF; DNA: TGTGCCAGCAGTGAAGGGGTCCTCTGGAACACTGAAGCTTTCTTT
D: -; size: -; J: TRBJ2-5; V: TRBV7-6; CDR3: CASSSIIQETQYF; DNA: TGTGCCAGCAGCTCGATTATACAAGAGACCCAGTACTTC
D: TRBD2; size: -; J: TRBJ2-1; V: TRBV20-1; CDR3: CSARVPSGGGEQFF; DNA: TGCAGTGCTAGAGTGCCTAGCGGGGGAGGTGAGCAGTTCTTC
D: TRBD2; size: few; J: TRBJ2-7; V: TRBV12-3/TRBV12-4; CDR3: CASSIGTSGDYEQYF; DNA: TGTGCCAGCAGCATCGGGACTAGCGGGGACTACGAGCAGTACTTC
D: TRBD2; size: -; J: TRBJ2-5; V: TRBV12-3/TRBV12-4; CDR3: CASSLSGVKTQYF; DNA: TGTGCCAGCAGCCTTAGCGGGGTAAAGACCCAGTACTTC
D: -; size: -; J: TRBJ1-4; V: TRBV10-2; CDR3: CASSEGQAWSSTNEKLFF; DNA: TGCGCCAGCAGTGAGGGGCAGGCCTGGAGCTCAACAAATGAAAAACTGTTTTTT
D: TRBD1; size: few; J: TRBJ1-1; V: TRBV3-1; CDR3: CASSPRTGQTEAFF; DNA: TGTGCCAGCAGCCCCCGGACAGGGCAAACTGAAGCTTTCTTT
D: -; size: -; J: TRBJ1-3; V: TRBV5-1; CDR3: CASSIGHNSGNTIYF; DNA: TGCGCCAGCAGTATCGGGCACAACTCTGGAAACACCATATATTTT
D: -; size: few; J: TRBJ2-1; V: TRBV6-4; CDR3: CASSRDSGSYNEQFF; DNA: TGTGCCAGCAGTAGGGACTCCGGCTCCTACAATGAGCAGTTCTTC
D: -; size: many; J: TRBJ2-7; V: TRBV6-5; CDR3: CASSPRAGRPYEQYF; DNA: TGTGCCAGCAGCCCCCGGGCAGGACGGCCCTACGAGCAGTACTTC
D: -; size: few; J: TRBJ1-2; V: TRBV12-3/TRBV12-4; CDR3: CASSFTTSGYTF; DNA: TGTGCCAGCAGTTTCACGACATCCGGCTACACCTTC
D: -; size: few; J: TRBJ2-7; V: TRBV5-6; CDR3: CASSLKDGPRTF; DNA: TGTGCCAGCAGCTTGAAGGACGGACCGAGAACCTTC
D: -; size: many; J: TRBJ1-6; V: TRBV9; CDR3: CAILSGTSVKRSPLHF; DNA: TGTGCCATCTTATCGGGGACATCGGTTAAACGATCACCCCTCCACTTT
D: TRBD1; size: few; J: TRBJ2-1; V: TRBV2; CDR3: CASKGQGAYEQFF; DNA: TGTGCCAGCAAGGGACAGGGGGCCTATGAGCAGTTCTTC
D: -; size: many; J: TRBJ1-2; V: TRBV28; CDR3: CASRAEHGYTF; DNA: TGTGCCAGCAGGGCAGAACATGGCTACACCTTC
D: -; size: many; J: TRBJ1-4; V: TRBV6-1; CDR3: CASSFGRRPPHPGEKLFF; DNA: TGTGCCAGCAGCTTCGGACGGCGGCCTCCCCACCCCGGTGAAAAACTGTTTTTT
D: -; size: few; J: TRBJ1-1; V: TRBV20-1; CDR3: CSARVDRNTEAFF; DNA: TGCAGTGCTAGAGTAGACAGGAACACTGAAGCTTTCTTT
D: -; size: many; J: TRBJ2-5; V: TRBV4-3; CDR3: CASSPEDGETQYF; DNA: TGCGCCAGCAGCCCCGAAGACGGGGAGACCCAGTACTTC
D: TRBD1; size: many; J: TRBJ1-1; V: TRBV20-1; CDR3: CSAGGQGRRNTEAFF; DNA: TGCAGTGCTGGAGGACAGGGCCGACGTAACACTGAAGCTTTCTTT
D: -; size: many; J: TRBJ1-1; V: TRBV7-2; CDR3: CASSLYPNTEAFF; DNA: TGTGCCAGCAGCTTATACCCAAACACTGAAGCTTTCTTT
D: TRBD1; size: many; J: TRBJ2-1; V: TRBV12-3/TRBV12-4; CDR3: CASSGVNRGNEQFF; DNA: TGTGCCAGCAGTGGGGTGAACAGGGGCAATGAGCAGTTCTTC